What follows describes a single T cell receptor (beta chain). CDR1 and CDR2 (germline): MDHEN, SYDVKM. The junction had 11 bases not matched to a gene; V was cut back by 10 bases and J by 4 bases. The CDR3 loop spans 14 amino acids. The data originate from a study of T cell changes during pregnancy in multiple sclerosis. Using immunoSEQ multiplex PCR, the repertoire was profiled, and TCRdb retains in-frame clones only, with some absent. The sample lists tens of thousands of clones; more than 75% were seen once. Sequencing used CD8+ T cells from peripheral blood mononuclear cells, obtained after pregnancy. The sequence came from a female donor in good health, enrolled as a control in a pregnancy study. The V gene is TRBV28, the J gene TRBJ1-2; 8 positions agree with TRBD1. In nucleotides, the CDR3 is TGTGCCACCTCCGCCCCTGACAGGGGCTATGGCTACACCTTC. Its protein is CATSAPDRGYGYTF.